The 28 T cell receptor beta chains below were found in one sample sequenced in a study of cytomegalovirus exposure and HLA in healthy donors. The primer mix had 60 Vbeta and 13 Jbeta primers. The data were produced by immunoSEQ multiplex PCR, yet TCRdb's version contains in-frame clones alone and is incomplete. Among roughly 88,000 clones listed, approximately 80% were seen once. The sample comprised PBMCs. Every receptor here comes from a young man in good health and CMV-seropositive.

V and J are TRBV9 and TRBJ2-1; 13 bases map to TRBD2. This CDR3 contains 16 residues. V lost 0 bases, J lost 7 bases, and 4 bases stayed unmatched. In germline, CDR1 is SGDLS, CDR2 YYNGEE. CDR3 coding DNA: TGTGCCAGCAGCGTAGCAGAGACTAGCGGGGGGAATGAGCAGTTCTTC. Its translation is CASSVAETSGGNEQFF.

This clone was detected a few times. V usage is TRBV7-9 and J usage is TRBJ1-1, with 7 positions matching TRBD1. The CDR3 sequence is 13 residues long. Germline V gene sequence: CDR1 SEHNR, CDR2 FQNEAQ (reference sequence). V gave up 0 bases and J gave up 12 bases; unmatched junction bases: 7. CDR3 protein: CASSLAETGKTFF. The CDR3 nucleotides read TGTGCCAGCAGCTTAGCAGAGACAGGGAAAACTTTCTTT.

The CDR3, as DNA: TGCGCCAGCAGCCAAGCCGGAGGACAGGGGTGGGGAGATACGCAGTATTTT. Translated: CASSQAGGQGWGDTQYF. V gene TRBV4-1 combines with J gene TRBJ2-3, with 9 bases matching TRBD1. V was pared by 1 base and J by 5 bases, with 10 bases of the junction left unmatched. Per the germline V gene, CDR1 is MGHRA and CDR2 is YSYEKL. The CDR3 spans 17 residues.

The genes are TRBV29-1 and TRBJ1-2; 8 nucleotides agree with TRBD1. CDR1 and CDR2 (germline): SQVTM, ANQGSEA. The J segment lost 7 bases and the V segment lost 4 bases, leaving 8 bases of the junction unmatched. This CDR3 has 13 residues. CDR3 sequence reads: CSVGATGAFGYTF. CDR3 coding DNA: TGCAGCGTTGGCGCGACAGGGGCTTTTGGCTACACCTTC.

This clone occurred once. This sequence joins TRBV7-8 and TRBJ2-5, with TRBD1 identical over 9 bases. CDR3 length: 15 amino acids. V trimming: 6 bases; J trimming: 5 bases; junction bases outside the gene matches: 10. Germline V lookup: CDR1 SGHVS, CDR2 FQNEAQ. In DNA form, the CDR3 reads TGTGCCAGCAGATGGATACAGGGGGCGTGGGAGACCCAGTACTTC. Translated, it gives CASRWIQGAWETQYF.

The CDR3 sequence: CASSRLAGQETQYF. DNA for the CDR3: TGTGCCAGCAGTCGACTAGCGGGCCAAGAGACCCAGTACTTC. The chain couples TRBV2 to TRBJ2-5, with 10 nucleotides matching TRBD2. V lost 5 bases, J lost 1 base, and 1 base stayed unmatched. CDR1 SNHLY and CDR2 FYNNEI come from the germline V gene. The length of the CDR3 is 14 residues.

The chain is built from TRBV5-1 and TRBJ1-1; the D is unclear. Trimming pared 3 bases from V and 1 base from J, leaving 13 bases between. CDR3 length equals 15 residues. Germline loops: CDR1 SGHRS, CDR2 YFSETQ. CDR3 residues: CASSSGSARNTEAFF. In DNA form, the CDR3 reads TGCGCCAGCAGCTCCGGTAGCGCGAGGAACACTGAAGCTTTCTTT.

The chain employs TRBV2 and TRBJ2-1; D unresolved. Germline values: CDR1 SNHLY, CDR2 FYNNEI. CDR3 length: 12 residues. Trimming pared 7 bases from V and 5 bases from J, leaving 9 bases between. This CDR3 reads CASKGGDNEQFF. DNA for the CDR3: TGTGCCAGCAAAGGCGGAGACAATGAGCAGTTCTTC.

Only one count was recorded for this clone. The chain joins TRBV6-5 to TRBJ2-5, with D maybe TRBD2 (6 bases). The germline V gene has CDR1 MNHEY and CDR2 SVGAGI. This CDR3 is 13 amino acids long. The ends were cut back, 5 bases at V and 4 bases at J, with 11 bases in the middle. Written as DNA, the CDR3 is TGTGCCAGCAGTCTCAGGGAGGCAGAGACCCAGTACTTC. It is translated as CASSLREAETQYF.

This clone turned up a few times. The genes are TRBV2 and TRBJ2-7; possibly TRBD2 for D (5 bases). The CDR3 is made up of 11 amino acids. The germline V gene has CDR1 SNHLY and CDR2 FYNNEI. The ends were cut back, 7 bases at V and 6 bases at J, with 10 bases in the middle. Here the CDR3 DNA reads TGTGCCAGCATGAGGGATGTCGAGCAGTACTTC. The encoded protein is CASMRDVEQYF.

The chain joins TRBV7-6 to TRBJ1-1; 7 nucleotides align to TRBD1. This CDR3 contains 17 residues. J lost 8 bases, V lost 4 bases, and 19 bases had no gene match. Germline V CDR1 and CDR2: SGHVS, FNYEAQ. CDR3 nucleotides: TGTGCCAGCAGCTGGGCCGCGGGAGGGGGCGTCGGGCGCGAAGCTTTCTTT. Protein product: CASSWAAGGGVGREAFF.

The chain joins TRBV4-1 to TRBJ1-2; 8 nucleotides align to TRBD1. V was clipped by 2 bases and J by 8 bases; unmatched bases: 10. The germline CDR1 and CDR2 sequences are MGHRA and YSYEKL. This CDR3 has 15 residues. CDR3 bases: TGCGCCAGCAGCCAACATGGACAGGGCGCGAGGGGCTACACCTTC. Translating gives CASSQHGQGARGYTF.

This clone has just one count. The V and J genes are TRBV13 and TRBJ2-7; 10 bases map to TRBD1. J gave up 2 bases and V 4 bases, and 14 bases lay outside the gene matches. The CDR3 contains 18 residues. CDR1 and CDR2 from the germline V gene are PRHDT and FYEKMQ (reference sequence). The DNA for the CDR3 is TGTGCCAGCAGCTCAAACCCCCCCCCGGGACAGGGGACCTACGAGCAGTACTTC. This sequence encodes CASSSNPPPGQGTYEQYF.

The V gene is TRBV5-4, the J gene TRBJ2-3, with 8 bases aligning to TRBD1. The germline V gene encodes CDR1 SGHNT and CDR2 YYREEE (reference sequence). The CDR3 is 15 amino acids. J lost 2 bases, V lost 4 bases, and 6 bases had no gene match. The CDR3 region is CASSKGQAFTDTQYF. The CDR3 DNA reads TGTGCCAGCAGCAAGGGACAGGCGTTCACAGATACGCAGTATTTT.

This chain links TRBV9 with TRBJ1-1; no definite D call. The length of the CDR3 is 14 residues. Germline loops: CDR1 SGDLS, CDR2 YYNGEE. Trimming left V 0 bases short and J 0 bases short, with 6 bases between. CDR3: CASSVELVNTEAFF. DNA for the CDR3: TGTGCCAGCAGCGTAGAACTGGTGAACACTGAAGCTTTCTTT.

This clone has only a few counts. The chain links TRBV30 to TRBJ2-2, with D possibly TRBD2 on 5 matching bases. CDR3 length equals 13 residues. Trimming cost V 0 bases and J 7 bases, with 9 bases left between them. Germline V gene lookup returns CDR1 GTSNPN and CDR2 SVGIG (reference sequence). The chain's CDR3 is CAWSVLAGGELFF. CDR3 DNA sequence: TGTGCCTGGAGTGTTCTAGCCGGCGGGGAGCTGTTTTTT. The full variable domain, rest sourced from reference TRBV30 and TRBJ2-2, is SQTIHQWPATLVQPVGSPLSLECTVEGTSNPNLYWYRQAAGRGLQLLFYSVGIGQISSEVPQNLSASRPQDRQFILSSKKLLLSDSGFYLCAWSVLAGGELFFGEGSRLTVL.

This clone came up a few times. The gene calls are TRBV7-2 and TRBJ2-1; 8 nucleotides agree with TRBD1. The CDR3 has 16 amino acids. V lost 0 bases to trimming and J lost 9 bases; unmatched junction nucleotides: 10. CDR1 and CDR2 from the germline V gene are SGHTA and FQGNSA. CDR3 nucleotide sequence: TGTGCCAGCAGCTTAGCGGGGCAGGGGGCGATTGGTGAGCAGTTCTTC. Its translation is CASSLAGQGAIGEQFF.

The chain couples TRBV4-2 to TRBJ2-6; weak D call: TRBD1 (6 bases). The germline V gene encodes CDR1 LGHNA and CDR2 YNFKEQ. Trimming cost V 3 bases and J 4 bases, with 7 bases left between them. The CDR3 length is 14 residues. The CDR3 region has the DNA TGTGCCAGCAGCCAGACAGGCGGGGCCAACGTCCTGACTTTC. Protein sequence: CASSQTGGANVLTF.

This clone was seen only a few times. The rearrangement links TRBV6-6 to TRBJ1-5; D remains unclear. Trimming took 5 bases from V and 5 from J, leaving 13 bases between them. Germline values: CDR1 MNHNY, CDR2 SVGAGI (reference sequence). CDR3 length: 14 amino acids. The CDR3 DNA is TGTGCCAGCAGTCAGAGGCGGGATCATCAGCCCCAGCATTTT. This translates into CASSQRRDHQPQHF.

The V and J genes are TRBV4-1 and TRBJ2-5, with 13 positions matching TRBD2. V gave up 2 bases and J gave up 4 bases; unmatched junction bases: 1. The CDR3 runs 15 residues. In germline, CDR1 is MGHRA, CDR2 YSYEKL. CDR3 residues: CASSQTSGRGETQYF. The CDR3 nucleotides read TGCGCCAGCAGCCAAACTAGCGGGAGGGGAGAGACCCAGTACTTC.

This clone was detected a few times. This rearrangement joins TRBV7-2 to TRBJ2-3; D is undetermined. The ends were cut back, 0 bases at V and 2 bases at J, with 3 bases in the middle. This CDR3 spans 13 amino acids. CDR1 and CDR2 (germline): SGHTA, FQGNSA. CDR3 nucleotides: TGTGCCAGCAGCTTAGCGTACACAGATACGCAGTATTTT. It encodes CASSLAYTDTQYF.

The J gene is TRBJ2-5, the V gene TRBV2; 7 nucleotides agree with TRBD1. The CDR3 has 15 amino acids. CDR1 is SNHLY, CDR2 FYNNEI, per germline. V shed 8 bases, J shed 2 bases, and the junction held 11 bases outside the gene matches. CDR3 residues: CASSTRDSEQETQYF. CDR3 sequence (DNA): TGTGCCAGCTCCACCCGGGACAGTGAACAAGAGACCCAGTACTTC.

This chain uses TRBV6-5 with TRBJ1-1; D unclear. The V gene's germline CDR1 is MNHEY and CDR2 SVGAGI. Trimming removed 0 bases from V and 8 bases from J, with 10 bases in between. The CDR3 runs to 13 residues. The CDR3 DNA reads as TGTGCCAGCAGTTACTCAGGAGGAAGGGAAGCTTTCTTT. It is translated as CASSYSGGREAFF.

Points on this clone: The identical CDR3 is also encoded by other nucleotide sequences in the sample. The V and J genes are TRBV6-1 and TRBJ1-2; D gene unclear. Germline loops: CDR1 MNHNS, CDR2 SASEGT. The ends were cut back, 6 bases at V and 4 bases at J, with 9 bases in the middle. The CDR3 length is 12 residues. CDR3 loop: CASREGGYGYTF. CDR3 bases: TGTGCCAGCAGGGAGGGAGGCTATGGCTACACCTTC.

This clone appeared a single time. The V gene is TRBV7-9, the J gene TRBJ2-7; perhaps TRBD2 as D (6 bases). Germline V CDR1 and CDR2: SEHNR, FQNEAQ (reference sequence). Trimming removed 5 bases at V and 5 bases at J, with 19 bases between. The CDR3 has 15 residues. CDR3 protein: CASSNPWRESNEQYF. The CDR3 coding sequence is TGTGCCAGCAGCAATCCTTGGAGGGAGTCGAACGAGCAGTACTTC.

This chain connects TRBV27 to TRBJ1-5; a possible D gene is TRBD1 (5 bases). Trimming took 3 bases from V and 1 from J, leaving 7 bases between them. Germline assignment: CDR1 MNHEY and CDR2 SMNVEV (reference sequence). The CDR3 has 14 residues. CDR3 nucleotide sequence: TGTGCCAGCAGTTTTAAGGGGAGCAATCAGCCCCAGCATTTT. Translating it yields CASSFKGSNQPQHF.

The rearrangement joins TRBV4-1 to TRBJ2-3, with 11 bases fitting TRBD2. This CDR3 comprises 16 residues. Trimming cost V 4 bases and J 0 bases; bases outside gene matches: 3. Germline V lookup: CDR1 MGHRA, CDR2 YSYEKL. In DNA form, the CDR3 reads TGCGCCAGCAGCCCTCCTAGCGGGGGGAGCACAGATACGCAGTATTTT. Its protein is CASSPPSGGSTDTQYF.

With regard to this clone: This specimen includes other DNA sequences encoding the same CDR3. The chain employs TRBV9 and TRBJ2-2; D not resolved. Trimming cost V 2 bases and J 5 bases, with 4 bases left between them. Germline CDR1 reads SGDLS; CDR2 reads YYNGEE. The CDR3 length is 12 residues. CDR3 residues: CASSVATGELFF. The CDR3 DNA reads TGTGCCAGCAGCGTGGCTACCGGGGAGCTGTTTTTT.